This T cell receptor (beta chain) was sequenced during a study of shared clonotypes between healthy human individuals. Using immunoSEQ multiplex PCR, the repertoire was profiled, and TCRdb retains in-frame clones only, with some absent. The table records around 750,000 clones, about 74% of them present only once. The sample was memory CD4+ T cells sorted from blood. Subset of the sample: CD45RA-negative fraction. This TCR was sampled from a young woman in good health.

DNA for the CDR3: TGTGCCAGCTCGGCGAGGCTAGACTACGAGCAGTACTTC. Protein product: CASSARLDYEQYF. The chain is built from TRBV18 and TRBJ2-7; unclear D gene. The CDR3 length is 13 residues. CDR1 is KGHSH and CDR2 is LQKENI in the germline V gene. The V gene lost 6 bases and the J gene lost 3 bases, with 12 bases spanning the gap. The entire variable domain, with the rest obtained from reference TRBV18 and TRBJ2-7, is as follows: NAGVMQNPRHLVRRRGQEARLRCSPMKGHSHVYWYRQLPEEGLKFMVYLQKENIIDESGMPKERFSAEFPKEGPSILRIQQVVRGDSAAYFCASSARLDYEQYFGPGTRLTVT.